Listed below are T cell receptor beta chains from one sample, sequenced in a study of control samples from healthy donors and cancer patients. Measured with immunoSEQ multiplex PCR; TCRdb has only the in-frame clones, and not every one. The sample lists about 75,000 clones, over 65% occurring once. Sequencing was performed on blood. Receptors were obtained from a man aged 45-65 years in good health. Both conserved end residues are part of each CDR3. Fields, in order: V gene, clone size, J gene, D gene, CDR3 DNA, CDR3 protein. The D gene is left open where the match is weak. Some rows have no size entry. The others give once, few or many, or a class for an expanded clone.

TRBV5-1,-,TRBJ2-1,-,TGCGCCAGCCGTAGGTCGGGGAGCTCCTACAATGAGCAGTTCTTC,CASRRSGSSYNEQFF
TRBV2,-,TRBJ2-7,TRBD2,TGTGCCAGCAACCCGGGGACTAGTGGAGACGAGCAGTACTTC,CASNPGTSGDEQYF
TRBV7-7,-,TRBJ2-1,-,TGTGCCAGCAGCCGGAGCCGTAGCTCCTACAATGAGCAGTTCTTC,CASSRSRSSYNEQFF
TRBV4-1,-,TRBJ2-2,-,TGCGCCAGGATCAGGGACTCGCATGTTAGGGAGCTGTTTTTT,CARIRDSHVRELFF
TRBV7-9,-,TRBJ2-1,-,TGTGCCAGCAGCTTAGGGCAGGGGAGGGGGGCCTACAATGAGCAGTTCTTC,CASSLGQGRGAYNEQFF
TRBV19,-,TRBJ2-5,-,TGTGCCAGTAGTAGCCGACAGATCCAAGAGACCCAGTACTTC,CASSSRQIQETQYF
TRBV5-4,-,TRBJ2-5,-,TGTGCCAGCAGCTTGGTCGGAGAGACCCAGTACTTC,CASSLVGETQYF
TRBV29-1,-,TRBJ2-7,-,TGCAGCGTTGGTGGGGGTGGCTCCTACGAGCAGTACTTC,CSVGGGGSYEQYF
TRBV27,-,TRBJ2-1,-,TGTGCCAGCAGTTCACAGTTAAGCTCCTACAATGAGCAGTTCTTC,CASSSQLSSYNEQFF
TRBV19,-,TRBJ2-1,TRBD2,TGTGCCAGTAGTGCTCAAGGTGGGTGGACTAGCGGGAGTGAGCAGTTCTTC,CASSAQGGWTSGSEQFF
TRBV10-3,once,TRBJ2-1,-,TGTGCCATCAGGAGTGGGGTGACAGAGTCCTACAATGAGCAGTTCTTC,CAIRSGVTESYNEQFF
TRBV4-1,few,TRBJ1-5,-,TGCGCCAGCAGCCAAGGTGGACAAGCCTATAGCAATCAGCCCCAGCATTTT,CASSQGGQAYSNQPQHF
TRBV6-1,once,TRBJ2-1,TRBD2,TGTGCCAGCAGTGCCTCACATACTAGCGGGAGTCCAAATGAGCAGTTCTTC,CASSASHTSGSPNEQFF
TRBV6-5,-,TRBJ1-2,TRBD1,TGTGCCAGCAGATACCCCCAGGGGGGGAGGTATGGCTACACCTTC,CASRYPQGGRYGYTF
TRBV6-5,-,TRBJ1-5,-,TGTGCCAGCAGTTACTCGTCCTGGGATCAGCCCCAGCATTTT,CASSYSSWDQPQHF
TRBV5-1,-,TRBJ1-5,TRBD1,TGCGCCAGCAGCCCAGCCGGGACAGGGGGCCGTCAGCCCCAGCATTTT,CASSPAGTGGRQPQHF
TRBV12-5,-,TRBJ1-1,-,TGTGCTAGTGGTTTGAGCCCGCTGGAAGCTTTCTTT,CASGLSPLEAFF
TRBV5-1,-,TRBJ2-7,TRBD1,TGCGCCAGCAGCTCCCGGACAGGGGGATACGAGCAGTACTTC,CASSSRTGGYEQYF
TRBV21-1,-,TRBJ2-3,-,TGTGCCAGCAGCAAATGGGTCGCATCGTCTGGTACGCAGTATTTT,CASSKWVASSGTQYF
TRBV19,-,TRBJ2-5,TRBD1,TGTGCCAGTGGGACAGGCCAAGAGACCCAGTACTTC,CASGTGQETQYF
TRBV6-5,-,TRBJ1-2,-,TGTGCCAGCAGTTACTCTATGATCGGACCCCAGGGGGGCTACACCTTC,CASSYSMIGPQGGYTF
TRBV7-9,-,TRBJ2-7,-,TGTGCCAGCAGCGGGACGGCCTACGAGCAGTACTTC,CASSGTAYEQYF
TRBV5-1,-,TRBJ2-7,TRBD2,TGCGCCAGCAGCTTCATAGCGGGAGGCACCGCCTACGAGCAGTACTTC,CASSFIAGGTAYEQYF
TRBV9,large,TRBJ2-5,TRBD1,TGTGCCAGCAGCCCTGGACAGGGATACGAGACCCAGTACTTC,CASSPGQGYETQYF
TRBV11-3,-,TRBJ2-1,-,TGTGCCAGCAGCTTAGTCCTGGACCCCACCGATGAGCAGTTCTTC,CASSLVLDPTDEQFF
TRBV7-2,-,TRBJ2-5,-,TGTGCCAGCAGCTGGGGCGACGGTTCTCAAGAGACCCAGTACTTC,CASSWGDGSQETQYF
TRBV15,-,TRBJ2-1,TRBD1,TGTGCCACCAGCAGAGGAGGTAACAACAGGGGCACTGAGCAGTTCTTC,CATSRGGNNRGTEQFF
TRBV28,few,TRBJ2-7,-,TGTGCCAGCAGTTTAGCAGGTTACATCTACGAGCAGTACTTC,CASSLAGYIYEQYF
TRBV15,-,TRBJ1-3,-,TGTGCCACCAGCAGAGACTCACAAGGGCGAAACACCATATATTTT,CATSRDSQGRNTIYF
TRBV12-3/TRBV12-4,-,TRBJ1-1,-,TGTGCCAGCAGTCGCACTATTATCGCTGAAGCTTTCTTT,CASSRTIIAEAFF
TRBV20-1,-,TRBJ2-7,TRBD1,TGCAGTGCTAGTAGGGGACAGGGGGCCCGAGGCTACGAGCAGTACTTC,CSASRGQGARGYEQYF
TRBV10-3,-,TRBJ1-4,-,TGTGCCATCAGTGAGTCGGGGACTAATGAAAAACTGTTTTTT,CAISESGTNEKLFF
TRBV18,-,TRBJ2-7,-,TGTGCCAGCTCACCCCGGGGACCTGAACCCTACGAGCAGTACTTC,CASSPRGPEPYEQYF
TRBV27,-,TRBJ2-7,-,TGTGCCAGCAGCTCGACTACTACTTCCTACGAGCAGTACTTC,CASSSTTTSYEQYF
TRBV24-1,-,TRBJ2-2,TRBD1,TGTGCCACCAGTGATCCGACAGGGTTGGGGAGCACCGGGGAGCTGTTTTTT,CATSDPTGLGSTGELFF
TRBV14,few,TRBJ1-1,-,TGTGCCAGCAGCCAAGACCGGTACTTTAGTCAGGGGTTGAACACTGAAGCTTTCTTT,CASSQDRYFSQGLNTEAFF
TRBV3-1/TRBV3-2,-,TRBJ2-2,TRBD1,TGTGCCAGCAGCCAAGCCCCCAGGGCCAGGGGGACCGGGGAGCTGTTTTTT,CASSQAPRARGTGELFF
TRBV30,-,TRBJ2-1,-,TGTGCCTGGACCCTCGAATTGGGCTCCTACAATGAGCAGTTCTTC,CAWTLELGSYNEQFF
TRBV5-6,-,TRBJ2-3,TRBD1,TGTGCCAGCAGCGGGGACAGGGGATATGGTACGCAGTATTTT,CASSGDRGYGTQYF
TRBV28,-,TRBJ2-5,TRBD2,TGTGCCAGCAGCTTTAGCGGGAGTCGACAAGAGACCCAGTACTTC,CASSFSGSRQETQYF
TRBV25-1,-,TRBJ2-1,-,TGTGCCAGCAGTGATGGGTGGGAGGCCTACAATGAGCAGTTCTTC,CASSDGWEAYNEQFF
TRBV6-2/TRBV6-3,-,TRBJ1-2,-,TGTGCCAGCAGTCCCGGGACAATGGGCTACACCTTC,CASSPGTMGYTF
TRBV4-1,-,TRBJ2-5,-,TGCGCCAGCAGCCAAGATTCCTGGGGCCTGGGGGAGACCCAGTACTTC,CASSQDSWGLGETQYF
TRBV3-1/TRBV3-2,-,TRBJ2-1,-,TGTGCCAGCAGCCAAGCCGGGGGGCATGAGCAGTTCTTC,CASSQAGGHEQFF
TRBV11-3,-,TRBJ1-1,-,TGTGCCAGCAGCTTGACAGAGAACACTGAAGCTTTCTTT,CASSLTENTEAFF
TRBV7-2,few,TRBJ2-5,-,TGTGCCAGCAGCTTAGCAGGTCTTCCACCTCAAGAGACCCAGTACTTC,CASSLAGLPPQETQYF